Listed below are T cell receptor beta chains from one sample, sequenced in a study of Ad26.COV2.S vaccination and SARS-CoV-2 variants. Using immunoSEQ multiplex PCR, the repertoire was profiled, and TCRdb retains in-frame clones only, with some absent. The table lists about 320,000 clones, around four fifths of them singletons, with 2% to 2.5% in the top ten. Here the sequenced sample was peripheral blood, taken in a trial of Ad26.COV2.S vaccine versus placebo. The receptors originated from a person between 18 and 60 years old who received the Ad26.COV2.S COVID-19 vaccine or a placebo. The CDR3 runs from the conserved cysteine through the conserved F or W. Each record gives: clone size, V gene, J gene, D gene, CDR3 DNA, CDR3 protein. D genes are given only for firm matches. Where a row states a size, it is once, few, many or the class of an expanded clone; other rows omit it.

clone size: .
V gene: TRBV5-1
J gene: TRBJ1-1
D gene: .
CDR3 DNA: TGCGCCAGCAGCTTGTTTTCGGCGGCTGAAGCTTTCTTT
CDR3 protein: CASSLFSAAEAFF

clone size: .
V gene: TRBV21-1
J gene: TRBJ2-3
D gene: .
CDR3 DNA: TGTGCCAGCAGCAAATTTTCGGGGACTACGGACACAGATACGCAGTATTTT
CDR3 protein: CASSKFSGTTDTDTQYF

clone size: .
V gene: TRBV9
J gene: TRBJ2-2
D gene: TRBD1
CDR3 DNA: TGTGCCAGCAGCGCACGACAGGGGGCGACCGGGGAGCTGTTTTTT
CDR3 protein: CASSARQGATGELFF

clone size: .
V gene: TRBV6-5
J gene: TRBJ2-7
D gene: TRBD1
CDR3 DNA: TGTGCCAGCAGGGGGAGCCGGGACAGGGTGTACGAGCAGTACTTC
CDR3 protein: CASRGSRDRVYEQYF

clone size: .
V gene: TRBV19
J gene: TRBJ1-2
D gene: TRBD1
CDR3 DNA: TGTGCCAGTAGTACCGCGGGACAGGGGGTCGGTGGCTACACCTTC
CDR3 protein: CASSTAGQGVGGYTF

clone size: .
V gene: TRBV5-1
J gene: TRBJ1-1
D gene: TRBD1
CDR3 DNA: TGCGCCAGCAGCGCTTGGACAGGGAGAAACACTGAAGCTTTCTTT
CDR3 protein: CASSAWTGRNTEAFF

clone size: .
V gene: TRBV2
J gene: TRBJ1-1
D gene: .
CDR3 DNA: TGTGCCAGCAGTGCGAACTCCCAGGGGAGCACTGAAGCTTTCTTT
CDR3 protein: CASSANSQGSTEAFF

clone size: few
V gene: TRBV4-1
J gene: TRBJ2-3
D gene: TRBD2
CDR3 DNA: TGCGCCAGCAGCCAGGCATTAGCGGGGGCGACAGATACGCAGTATTTT
CDR3 protein: CASSQALAGATDTQYF

clone size: .
V gene: TRBV19
J gene: TRBJ1-6
D gene: .
CDR3 DNA: TGTGCCAGTAAAGGTGGGTCTGGGACTCAGATTTCACCCCTCCACTTT
CDR3 protein: CASKGGSGTQISPLHF

clone size: few
V gene: TRBV19
J gene: TRBJ1-4
D gene: .
CDR3 DNA: TGTGCCAGTAGTCCACAGACAGGTCCTAATGAAAAACTGTTTTTT
CDR3 protein: CASSPQTGPNEKLFF

clone size: few
V gene: TRBV29-1
J gene: TRBJ2-2
D gene: .
CDR3 DNA: TGCAGCGTAAGGGGGGTCAACACCGGGGAGCTGTTTTTT
CDR3 protein: CSVRGVNTGELFF

clone size: .
V gene: TRBV6-2/TRBV6-3
J gene: TRBJ1-4
D gene: .
CDR3 DNA: TGTGCCAGCAGTTACGGCGATAGGACGACACCAACTAATGAAAAACTGTTTTTT
CDR3 protein: CASSYGDRTTPTNEKLFF

clone size: once
V gene: TRBV2
J gene: TRBJ2-2
D gene: TRBD2
CDR3 DNA: TGTGCCAGCACCTCAGCGGGGGCCCCGAACACCGGGGAGCTGTTTTTT
CDR3 protein: CASTSAGAPNTGELFF

clone size: .
V gene: TRBV28
J gene: TRBJ2-7
D gene: .
CDR3 DNA: TGTGCCAGCAGTTTAGAAGGGTTTTCGGGACGGCTTGAGGTGCAGTACTTC
CDR3 protein: CASSLEGFSGRLEVQYF

clone size: few
V gene: TRBV2
J gene: TRBJ1-1
D gene: TRBD1
CDR3 DNA: TGTGCCAGCACAAGAACCGGGACAGGGCCAACTGAAGCTTTCTTT
CDR3 protein: CASTRTGTGPTEAFF

clone size: once
V gene: TRBV12-3/TRBV12-4
J gene: TRBJ1-2
D gene: .
CDR3 DNA: TGTGCCAGCAGTTTGGGGTCTGGCTACACCTTC
CDR3 protein: CASSLGSGYTF

clone size: .
V gene: TRBV5-1
J gene: TRBJ1-4
D gene: TRBD1
CDR3 DNA: TGCGCCAGCAGCTCGGGACAGGGATTCGAAAAACTGTTTTTT
CDR3 protein: CASSSGQGFEKLFF

clone size: many
V gene: TRBV5-4
J gene: TRBJ2-1
D gene: .
CDR3 DNA: TGTGCCAGCAGCTTGGCTGGGGCCTCGGCAGACAATGAGCAGTTCTTC
CDR3 protein: CASSLAGASADNEQFF

clone size: .
V gene: TRBV3-1/TRBV3-2
J gene: TRBJ1-6
D gene: .
CDR3 DNA: TGTGCCAGCAGCCAAGAAAGGGGTGGCAGCGACTCCTATAATTCACCCCTCCACTTT
CDR3 protein: CASSQERGGSDSYNSPLHF

clone size: many
V gene: TRBV27
J gene: TRBJ2-5
D gene: TRBD1
CDR3 DNA: TGTGCCAGCAGTCGCGCCGGGACAGGGGTCGAGACCCAGTACTTC
CDR3 protein: CASSRAGTGVETQYF

clone size: .
V gene: TRBV6-1
J gene: TRBJ2-7
D gene: TRBD1
CDR3 DNA: TGTGCCAGCAGTGAACCGGGACAGGGGACAGGCTACGAGCAGTACTTC
CDR3 protein: CASSEPGQGTGYEQYF

clone size: .
V gene: TRBV10-2
J gene: TRBJ2-5
D gene: .
CDR3 DNA: TGCGCCAGCAGTGACAGAACGCAAGAGACCCAGTACTTC
CDR3 protein: CASSDRTQETQYF

clone size: .
V gene: TRBV9
J gene: TRBJ2-1
D gene: TRBD2
CDR3 DNA: TGTGCCAGCAGCGTAGACGGGCTAGCGGGGGAGGGGTTCTTC
CDR3 protein: CASSVDGLAGEGFF

clone size: .
V gene: TRBV5-1
J gene: TRBJ2-5
D gene: TRBD2
CDR3 DNA: TGCGCCAGCAGGCCGGGACTAGCGTACCTCCCGACCCAGTACTTC
CDR3 protein: CASRPGLAYLPTQYF

clone size: .
V gene: TRBV28
J gene: TRBJ2-4
D gene: .
CDR3 DNA: TGTGCCAGCAGTAAACAGGGTTTTAATGACATTCAGTACTTC
CDR3 protein: CASSKQGFNDIQYF

clone size: .
V gene: TRBV4-2
J gene: TRBJ2-3
D gene: .
CDR3 DNA: TGTGCCAGCAGCCAAGAGACGGGGACAGATACGCAGTATTTT
CDR3 protein: CASSQETGTDTQYF

clone size: .
V gene: TRBV27
J gene: TRBJ2-7
D gene: TRBD1
CDR3 DNA: TGTGCCAGCCGCTCCGGGACAGCAAACTACGAGCAGTACTTC
CDR3 protein: CASRSGTANYEQYF

clone size: .
V gene: TRBV19
J gene: TRBJ2-5
D gene: TRBD1
CDR3 DNA: TGTGCCAGTAGTATAAACAGGGGAAAAGAGACCCAGTACTTC
CDR3 protein: CASSINRGKETQYF

clone size: once
V gene: TRBV19
J gene: TRBJ1-2
D gene: .
CDR3 DNA: TGTGCCAGTAGTCAGTCGGGACGATCGAGTGGCTACACCTTC
CDR3 protein: CASSQSGRSSGYTF

clone size: .
V gene: TRBV14
J gene: TRBJ2-7
D gene: .
CDR3 DNA: TGTGCCAGCAGCCATGCGGACGAGCAGTACTTC
CDR3 protein: CASSHADEQYF

clone size: .
V gene: TRBV6-5
J gene: TRBJ2-2
D gene: TRBD2
CDR3 DNA: TGTGCCAGCTCAGGTCTAGCGGGGGCCGGGGAGCTGTTTTTT
CDR3 protein: CASSGLAGAGELFF

clone size: .
V gene: TRBV27
J gene: TRBJ1-5
D gene: .
CDR3 DNA: TGTGCCAGCAGTTTTCGGGGTTCTGAGCCCCAGCATTTT
CDR3 protein: CASSFRGSEPQHF

clone size: .
V gene: TRBV6-5
J gene: TRBJ2-7
D gene: TRBD2
CDR3 DNA: TGTGCCAGCAGTTACTCATCGGGGGGGCCCCTCTACGAGCAGTACTTC
CDR3 protein: CASSYSSGGPLYEQYF

clone size: .
V gene: TRBV3-1/TRBV3-2
J gene: TRBJ2-3
D gene: .
CDR3 DNA: TGTGCCAGCAGCCAAGATCAGGCATTGGATACGCAGTATTTT
CDR3 protein: CASSQDQALDTQYF

clone size: .
V gene: TRBV28
J gene: TRBJ1-5
D gene: .
CDR3 DNA: TGTGCCAGCGGGGCTGGGGATCAGCCCCAGCATTTT
CDR3 protein: CASGAGDQPQHF

clone size: .
V gene: TRBV4-2
J gene: TRBJ2-2
D gene: TRBD1
CDR3 DNA: TGTGCCAGCAGCCGAGCAGGACAGGGTTTCGTTCGGCACACCGGGGAGCTGTTTTTT
CDR3 protein: CASSRAGQGFVRHTGELFF

clone size: .
V gene: TRBV13
J gene: TRBJ2-7
D gene: .
CDR3 DNA: TGTGCCAGCAGCTTAGCGGGGACCTACGAGCAGTACTTC
CDR3 protein: CASSLAGTYEQYF

clone size: .
V gene: TRBV24-1
J gene: TRBJ2-7
D gene: TRBD2
CDR3 DNA: TGTGCCACCAGTGACTCGGGAGGGGGTGACGACGAGCAGTACTTC
CDR3 protein: CATSDSGGGDDEQYF

clone size: .
V gene: TRBV7-9
J gene: TRBJ1-1
D gene: .
CDR3 DNA: TGTGCCAGCAGCTTCCCAATGGATGTGGGGGGACCTGAAGCTTTCTTT
CDR3 protein: CASSFPMDVGGPEAFF

clone size: .
V gene: TRBV2
J gene: TRBJ2-6
D gene: .
CDR3 DNA: TGTGCCAGCCAGGCGGGCAGGGGATTTTCTGGGGCCAACGTCCTGACTTTC
CDR3 protein: CASQAGRGFSGANVLTF

clone size: .
V gene: TRBV3-1/TRBV3-2
J gene: TRBJ2-5
D gene: .
CDR3 DNA: TGTGCCAGCAGAGACGCAGGGTGGTACCAAGAGACCCAGTACTTC
CDR3 protein: CASRDAGWYQETQYF